The TCR beta chain described here comes from a study of T-cell reconstitution after alpha-beta-depleted transplantation in children. Researchers prepared the TCRbeta library using unique molecular identifiers, the study reports. TCRdb analysed the PCR reads with MiXCR anew, one entry per CDR3 protein. The repertoire includes 500,000 to 600,000 distinct CDR3 sequences, around 20% of them detected once, and less than 4% sits in the top ten. This clonotype was found a few times. V was clipped by 2 bases and J by 6 bases, with 14 bases between them. Germline V lookup: CDR1 SGHVS, CDR2 FNYEAQ. This CDR3 contains 15 residues.

This material consisted of PBMCs from the stem cell graft donor, taken from the stem cell graft. The clonotype originates from a human donor who donated a stem cell graft to a child with acute lymphoblastic leukemia. V and J are TRBV7-6 and TRBJ2-1; D uncertain. For the CDR3, the DNA is TGTGCCAGCAGCTTACCGGGTTCTCCCCTCAATGAGCAGTTCTTC. The encoded protein is CASSLPGSPLNEQFF.